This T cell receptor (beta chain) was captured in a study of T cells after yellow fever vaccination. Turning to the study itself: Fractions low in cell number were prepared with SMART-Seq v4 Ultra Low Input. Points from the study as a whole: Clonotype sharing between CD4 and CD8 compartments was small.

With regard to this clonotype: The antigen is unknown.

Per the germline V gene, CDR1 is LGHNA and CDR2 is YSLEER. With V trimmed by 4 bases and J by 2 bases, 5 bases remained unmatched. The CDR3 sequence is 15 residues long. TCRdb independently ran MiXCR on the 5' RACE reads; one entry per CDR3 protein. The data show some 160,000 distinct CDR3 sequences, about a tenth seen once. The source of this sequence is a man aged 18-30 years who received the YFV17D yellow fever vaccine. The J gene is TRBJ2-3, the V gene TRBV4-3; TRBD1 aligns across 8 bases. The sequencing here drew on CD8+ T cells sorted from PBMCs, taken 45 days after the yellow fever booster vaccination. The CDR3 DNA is TGCGCCAGCAGCCGTAAGGGACAGGACACAGATACGCAGTATTTT. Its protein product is CASSRKGQDTDTQYF.